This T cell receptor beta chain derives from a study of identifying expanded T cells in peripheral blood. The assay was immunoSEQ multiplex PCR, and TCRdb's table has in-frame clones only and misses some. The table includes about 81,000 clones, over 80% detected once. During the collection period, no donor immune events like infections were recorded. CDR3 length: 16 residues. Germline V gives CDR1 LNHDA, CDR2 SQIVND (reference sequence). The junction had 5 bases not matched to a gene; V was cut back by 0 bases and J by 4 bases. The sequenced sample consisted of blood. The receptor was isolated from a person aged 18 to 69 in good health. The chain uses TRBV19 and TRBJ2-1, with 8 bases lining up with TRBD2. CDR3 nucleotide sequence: TGTGCCAGTAGTATAGACGGCGGGAGGATTTACAATGAGCAGTTCTTC. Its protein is CASSIDGGRIYNEQFF.